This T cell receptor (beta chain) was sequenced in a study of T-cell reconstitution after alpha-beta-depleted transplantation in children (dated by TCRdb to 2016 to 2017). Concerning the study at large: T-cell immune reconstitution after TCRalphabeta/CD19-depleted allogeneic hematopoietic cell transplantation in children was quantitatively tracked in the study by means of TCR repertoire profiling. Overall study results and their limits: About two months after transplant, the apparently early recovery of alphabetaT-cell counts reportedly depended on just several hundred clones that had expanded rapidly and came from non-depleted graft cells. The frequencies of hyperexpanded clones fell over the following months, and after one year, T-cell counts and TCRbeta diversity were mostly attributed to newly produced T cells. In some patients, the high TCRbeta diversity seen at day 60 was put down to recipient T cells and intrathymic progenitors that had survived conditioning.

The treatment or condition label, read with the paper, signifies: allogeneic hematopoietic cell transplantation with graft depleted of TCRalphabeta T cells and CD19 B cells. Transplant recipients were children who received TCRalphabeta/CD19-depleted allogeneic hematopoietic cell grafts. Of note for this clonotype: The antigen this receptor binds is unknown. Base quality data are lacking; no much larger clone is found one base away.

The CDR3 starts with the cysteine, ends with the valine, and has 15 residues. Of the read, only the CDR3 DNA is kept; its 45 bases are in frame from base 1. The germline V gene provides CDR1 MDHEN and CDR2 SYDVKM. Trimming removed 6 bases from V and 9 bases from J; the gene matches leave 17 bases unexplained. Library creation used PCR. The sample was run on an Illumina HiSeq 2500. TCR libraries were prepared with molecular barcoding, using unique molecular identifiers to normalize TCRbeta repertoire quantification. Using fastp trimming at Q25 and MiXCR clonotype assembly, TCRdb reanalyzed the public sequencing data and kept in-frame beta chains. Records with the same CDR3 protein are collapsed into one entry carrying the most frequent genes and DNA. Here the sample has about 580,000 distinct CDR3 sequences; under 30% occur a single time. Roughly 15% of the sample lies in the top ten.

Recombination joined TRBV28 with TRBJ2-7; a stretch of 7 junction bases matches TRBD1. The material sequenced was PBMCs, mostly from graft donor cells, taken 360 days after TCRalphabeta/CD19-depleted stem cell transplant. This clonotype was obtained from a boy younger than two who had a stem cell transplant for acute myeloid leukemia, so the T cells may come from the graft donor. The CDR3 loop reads CASSPVGQGDQVQYV. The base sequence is TGTGCCAGCAGCCCGGTCGGGCAGGGGGATCAGGTGCAGTACGTC.